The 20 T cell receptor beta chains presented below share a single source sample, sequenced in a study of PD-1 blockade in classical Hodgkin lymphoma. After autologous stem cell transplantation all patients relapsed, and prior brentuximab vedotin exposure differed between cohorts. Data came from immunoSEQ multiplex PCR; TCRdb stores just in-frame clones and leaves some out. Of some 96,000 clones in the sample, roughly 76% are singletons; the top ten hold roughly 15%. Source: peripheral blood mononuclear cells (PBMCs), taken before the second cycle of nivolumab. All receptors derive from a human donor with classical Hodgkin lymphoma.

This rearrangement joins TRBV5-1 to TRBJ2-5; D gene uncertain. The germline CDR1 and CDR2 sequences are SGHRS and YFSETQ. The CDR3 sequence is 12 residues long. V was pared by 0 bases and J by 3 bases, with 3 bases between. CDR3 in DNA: TGCGCCAGCAGCTTGGAAAAAGAGACCCAGTACTTC. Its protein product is CASSLEKETQYF.

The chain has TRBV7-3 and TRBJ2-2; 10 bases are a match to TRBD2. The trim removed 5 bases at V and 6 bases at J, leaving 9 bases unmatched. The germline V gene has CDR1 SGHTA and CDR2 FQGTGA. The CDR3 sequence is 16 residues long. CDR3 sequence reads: CASSDRLAGVAGELFF. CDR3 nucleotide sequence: TGTGCCAGCAGCGACCGTCTAGCGGGAGTGGCCGGGGAGCTGTTTTTT. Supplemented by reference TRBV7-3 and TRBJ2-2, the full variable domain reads GAGVSQTPSNKVTEKGKYVELRCDPISGHTALYWYRQSLGQGPEFLIYFQGTGAADDSGLPNDRFFAVRPEGSVSTLKIQRTERGDSAVYLCASSDRLAGVAGELFFGEGSRLTVL.

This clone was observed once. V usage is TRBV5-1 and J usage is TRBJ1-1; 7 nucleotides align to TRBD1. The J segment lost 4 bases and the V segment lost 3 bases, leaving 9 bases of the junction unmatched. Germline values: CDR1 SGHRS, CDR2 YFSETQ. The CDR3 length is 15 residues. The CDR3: CASSWVSQGGTEAFF. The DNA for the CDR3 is TGCGCCAGCAGCTGGGTCTCCCAGGGGGGCACTGAAGCTTTCTTT.

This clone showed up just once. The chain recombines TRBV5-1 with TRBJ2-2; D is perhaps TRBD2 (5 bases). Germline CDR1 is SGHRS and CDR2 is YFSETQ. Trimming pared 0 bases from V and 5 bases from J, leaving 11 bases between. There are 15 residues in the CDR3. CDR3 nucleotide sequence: TGCGCCAGCAGCTTGGGGCGGGCACCAACCGGGGAGCTGTTTTTT. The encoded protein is CASSLGRAPTGELFF.

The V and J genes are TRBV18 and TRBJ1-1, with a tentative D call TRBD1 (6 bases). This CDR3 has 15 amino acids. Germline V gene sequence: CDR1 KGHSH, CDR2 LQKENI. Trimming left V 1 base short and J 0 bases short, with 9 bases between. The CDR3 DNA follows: TGTGCCAGCTCACCACGAAGGGGGTTGAACACTGAAGCTTTCTTT. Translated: CASSPRRGLNTEAFF.

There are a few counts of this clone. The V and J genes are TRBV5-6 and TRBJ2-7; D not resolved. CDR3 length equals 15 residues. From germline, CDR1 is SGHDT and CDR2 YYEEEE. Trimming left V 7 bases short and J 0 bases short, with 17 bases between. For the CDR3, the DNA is TGTGCCAGCTGCCAGGTGAGCATCAACTCCTACGAGCAGTACTTC. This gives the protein CASCQVSINSYEQYF.

As DNA, the CDR3 is TGTGCCAGCTCCCCATTGTCCAACAATGAGCAGTTCTTC. This encodes CASSPLSNNEQFF. The V and J genes are TRBV2 and TRBJ2-1; no clear D gene. The CDR3 consists of 13 residues. Per the germline V gene, CDR1 is SNHLY and CDR2 is FYNNEI. Trimming stripped 8 bases from V and 5 bases from J, with 13 bases between.

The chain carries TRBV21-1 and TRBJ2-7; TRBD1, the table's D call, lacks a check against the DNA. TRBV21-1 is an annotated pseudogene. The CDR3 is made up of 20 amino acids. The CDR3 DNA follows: TGTGCCAGCAGCAGCGAGAGAAGCACAGACAGCAAGGGGGTCTCCTACGAGCAGTACTTC. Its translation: CASSSERSTDSKGVSYEQYF.

CDR3: CASSLNAGVVETQYF. The CDR3 DNA follows: TGTGCCAGCAGCTTGAACGCGGGAGTGGTCGAGACCCAGTACTTC. The chain uses TRBV5-6 and TRBJ2-5; 7 bases are shared with TRBD2. Germline loops: CDR1 SGHDT, CDR2 YYEEEE. This CDR3 is built from 15 residues. V gave up 1 base and J gave up 5 bases; unmatched junction bases: 8.

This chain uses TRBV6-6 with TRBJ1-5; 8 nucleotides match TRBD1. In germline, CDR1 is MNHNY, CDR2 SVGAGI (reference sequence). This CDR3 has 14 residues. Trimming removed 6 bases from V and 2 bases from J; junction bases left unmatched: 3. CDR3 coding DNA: TGTGCCAGCAGCGACAGGGGAGGCAATCAGCCCCAGCATTTT. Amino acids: CASSDRGGNQPQHF.

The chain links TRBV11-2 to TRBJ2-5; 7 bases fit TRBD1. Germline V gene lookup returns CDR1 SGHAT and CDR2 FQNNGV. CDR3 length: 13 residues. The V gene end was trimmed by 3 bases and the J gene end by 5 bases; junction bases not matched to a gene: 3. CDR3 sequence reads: CASSFTGAETQYF. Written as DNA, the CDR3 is TGTGCCAGCAGCTTTACAGGGGCGGAGACCCAGTACTTC.

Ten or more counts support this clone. The CDR3 is CASSQDTDYGYTF. Written as DNA, the CDR3 is TGCGCCAGCAGCCAAGACACGGACTATGGCTACACCTTC. J is TRBJ1-2 and V is TRBV4-1; D is unresolved. The CDR3 consists of 13 residues. Germline CDR1 reads MGHRA; CDR2 reads YSYEKL. The V and J ends lost 0 bases and 3 bases respectively, with 5 bases between them.

CDR3 region: CSAGDPGGEQYF. CDR3 DNA: TGCAGCGCTGGGGACCCTGGGGGCGAGCAGTACTTC. The chain couples TRBV29-1 to TRBJ2-7; D tentatively reads TRBD1 or TRBD2 (5 bases each). The CDR3 spans 12 residues. Germline loops: CDR1 SQVTM, CDR2 ANQGSEA. Deletions cut 7 bases from V and 6 bases from J, with 16 bases between.

The DNA of the CDR3 is TGTGCCAGCAGCGTAGGGGACCCAAAAACCAATGAGCAGTTCTTC. Translating it yields CASSVGDPKTNEQFF. This chain links TRBV9 with TRBJ2-1; the D call may be TRBD1 or TRBD2 (5 bases each). Germline CDR1 is SGDLS and CDR2 is YYNGEE. The CDR3 length is 15 residues. V shed 0 bases and J shed 6 bases, with 13 bases lying between them.

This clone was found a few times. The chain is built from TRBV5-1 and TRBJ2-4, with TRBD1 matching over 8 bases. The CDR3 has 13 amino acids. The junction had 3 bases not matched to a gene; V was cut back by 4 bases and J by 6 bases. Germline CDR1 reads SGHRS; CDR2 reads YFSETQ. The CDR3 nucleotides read TGCGCCAGCAGCCCAGGGGGCCCAAACATTCAGTACTTC. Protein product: CASSPGGPNIQYF.

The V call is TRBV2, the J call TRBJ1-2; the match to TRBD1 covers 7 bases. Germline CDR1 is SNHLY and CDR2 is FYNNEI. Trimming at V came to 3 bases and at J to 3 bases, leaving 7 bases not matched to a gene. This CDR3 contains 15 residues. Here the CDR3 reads CASSDQGGQDYGYTF. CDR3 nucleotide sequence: TGTGCCAGCAGTGATCAGGGGGGTCAGGACTATGGCTACACCTTC. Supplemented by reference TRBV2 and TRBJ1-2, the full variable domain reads EPEVTQTPSHQVTQMGQEVILRCVPISNHLYFYWYRQILGQKVEFLVSFYNNEISEKSEIFDDQFSVERPDGSNFTLKIRSTKLEDSAMYFCASSDQGGQDYGYTFGSGTRLTVV.

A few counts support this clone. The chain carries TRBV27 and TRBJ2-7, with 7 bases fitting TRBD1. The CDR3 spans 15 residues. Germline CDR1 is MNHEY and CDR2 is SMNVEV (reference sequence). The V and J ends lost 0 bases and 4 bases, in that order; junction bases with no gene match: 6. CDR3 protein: CASSLSGTAIYEQYF. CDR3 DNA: TGTGCCAGCAGTTTATCGGGGACAGCAATATACGAGCAGTACTTC.

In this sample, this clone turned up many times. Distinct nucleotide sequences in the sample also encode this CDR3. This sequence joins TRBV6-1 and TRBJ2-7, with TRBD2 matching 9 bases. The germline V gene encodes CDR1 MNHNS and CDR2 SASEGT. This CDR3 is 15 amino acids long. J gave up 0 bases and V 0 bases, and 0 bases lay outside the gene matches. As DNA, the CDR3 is TGTGCCAGCAGTGAAGCACTAGCGGGCTCCTACGAGCAGTACTTC. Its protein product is CASSEALAGSYEQYF.

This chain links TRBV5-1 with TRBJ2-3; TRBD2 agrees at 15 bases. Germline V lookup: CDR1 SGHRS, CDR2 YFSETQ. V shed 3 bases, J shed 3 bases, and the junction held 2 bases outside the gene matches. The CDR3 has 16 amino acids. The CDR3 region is CASSSGLAGGTDTQYF. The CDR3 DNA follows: TGCGCCAGCAGCTCGGGACTAGCGGGAGGTACAGATACGCAGTATTTT. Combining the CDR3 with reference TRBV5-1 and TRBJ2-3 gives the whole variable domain KAGVTQTPRYLIKTRGQQVTLSCSPISGHRSVSWYQQTPGQGLQFLFEYFSETQRNKGNFPGRFSGRQFSNSRSEMNVSTLELGDSALYLCASSSGLAGGTDTQYFGPGTRLTVL.

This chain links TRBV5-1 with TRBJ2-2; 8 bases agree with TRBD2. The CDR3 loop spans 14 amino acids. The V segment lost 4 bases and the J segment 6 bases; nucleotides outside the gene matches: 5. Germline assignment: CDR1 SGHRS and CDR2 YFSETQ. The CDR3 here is CASSPSGSPGELFF. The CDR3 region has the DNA TGCGCCAGCAGCCCCAGCGGGAGCCCCGGGGAGCTGTTTTTT.